This T cell receptor beta chain originates from a study of OX40 agonist ivuxolimab in advanced cancers. Across the whole study: Past anti-PD-1, anti-PD-L1 or anti-CTLA-4 therapy was accepted, and 40% had received some.

The assay was immunoSEQ multiplex PCR, and TCRdb's table has in-frame clones only and misses some. The sample has about 48,000 clones, 70% to 90% seen once. The CDR3 length is 15 residues. Germline CDR1 and CDR2: WNHNN and SYGVQD (reference sequence). V lost 0 bases, J lost 4 bases, and 3 bases stayed unmatched. The material sequenced was CD4+ or CD8+ T cells sorted from blood, taken in a trial of the OX40 agonist ivuxolimab. The TCR was taken from an adult with an advanced solid tumor such as melanoma, head and neck, liver or kidney cancer. V and J are TRBV10-1 and TRBJ2-5; TRBD1 matches 9 bases. The CDR3 DNA sequence: TGCGCCAGCAGTGAGTCTTTGGGACAGGGAGAGACCCAGTACTTC. The encoded protein is CASSESLGQGETQYF.